A selection of T cell receptor beta chains follows, all from one sample in a study of blood T cells in healthy people across ages. A single record per CDR3 protein comes from TCRdb applying MiXCR to the 5' RACE reads. This table holds 700,000 or so distinct CDR3 sequences, roughly 41% found once. The sample consisted of blood. The receptors originated from a man older than 75 in good health. Both conserved end residues are part of each CDR3. D genes are given only for firm matches. The listing skips clone size in some rows; elsewhere it reads once, few, many or a size class.

d_call clone_size j_call v_call cdr3_nt cdr3_aa
TRBD2 few TRBJ2-1 TRBV28 TGTGCCAGCAGTTTAACCCTCGGGAGGGCCGTGTACAATGAGCAGTTCTTC CASSLTLGRAVYNEQFF
. few TRBJ2-7 TRBV7-2 TGTGCCAGCAGCCCTCCCCACTACGAGCAGTACTTC CASSPPHYEQYF
TRBD1 once TRBJ2-7 TRBV5-1 TGCGCCAGCAGTTACGGGACAGGTATTACCTACGAGCAGTACTTC CASSYGTGITYEQYF
. . TRBJ2-1 TRBV3-1 TGTGCCAGCAGCCCAGGTTGGAATGAGCAGTTCTTC CASSPGWNEQFF
TRBD2 few TRBJ2-3 TRBV3-1 TGTGCCAGCAGCCTTAGGACTAGCGGGAGGCGCACAGATACGCAGTATTTT CASSLRTSGRRTDTQYF
TRBD1 . TRBJ2-7 TRBV5-1 TGCGCCAGCCAGCCGGGACAGGTCTACGAGCAGTACTTC CASQPGQVYEQYF
TRBD2 . TRBJ2-1 TRBV28 TGTGCCAGCAGTTTAAGGTCTAGCGGGGTCAATGAGCAGTTCTTC CASSLRSSGVNEQFF
. once TRBJ2-3 TRBV6-2/TRBV6-3 TGTGCCAGCAGTTACTCCCCGTTCACAGATACGCAGTATTTT CASSYSPFTDTQYF
. . TRBJ2-3 TRBV6-6 TGTGCCAGCAGTATCCATGAGGGCGGAGATACGCAGTATTTT CASSIHEGGDTQYF
. . TRBJ2-7 TRBV6-6 TGTACCAGCAGTTCGACTCCCTACGAGCAGTACTTC CTSSSTPYEQYF
. . TRBJ2-5 TRBV7-2 TGTGCCAGCAGCCCCGGATGGATAACCCAAGAGACCCAGTACTTC CASSPGWITQETQYF
. . TRBJ2-2 TRBV6-2/TRBV6-3 TGTGCCAGCAAGGCAGGGGGGACCAACACCGGGGAGCTGTTTTTT CASKAGGTNTGELFF
. few TRBJ2-5 TRBV12-3/TRBV12-4 TGTGCCAGCAGTCCCGGGTCCCAGGGAGGAGAGACCCAGTACTTC CASSPGSQGGETQYF
. . TRBJ2-3 TRBV6-1 TGTGCCAGCAATCGGGACTCAGCTTTGGATACGCAGTATTTT CASNRDSALDTQYF
. once TRBJ1-6 TRBV12-3/TRBV12-4 TGTGCCAGCAGTTGGGGGTTCACCCTCCACTTT CASSWGFTLHF
TRBD1 few TRBJ1-2 TRBV20-1 TGCATGGGCACAGGGGGATCCTATGGCTACACCTTC CMGTGGSYGYTF
. few TRBJ2-3 TRBV15 TGTGCCACCAGCAGAGTAGTGACAGATACGCAGTATTTT CATSRVVTDTQYF
. . TRBJ2-3 TRBV24-1 TGTGCCACCAGTGATCCGTACCTGGGGAGAGCAGATACGCAGTATTTT CATSDPYLGRADTQYF
TRBD1 . TRBJ2-7 TRBV10-1 TGCGCCAGCAGTGAACAGACAGGGGCGACCTACGAGCAGTACTTC CASSEQTGATYEQYF
TRBD2 few TRBJ2-1 TRBV28 TGTGCCAGCAGTTTATCGACTAGCGGGAGCTCCTACAATGAGCAGTTCTTC CASSLSTSGSSYNEQFF
. . TRBJ2-7 TRBV12-3/TRBV12-4 TGTGCCAGCAGTTACAGGGCCAGCCAGGCTTCCTACGAGCAGTACTTC CASSYRASQASYEQYF
TRBD2 . TRBJ2-1 TRBV7-9 TGTGCCAGCAGCTTAGCCTTTAGCGGGAGGCATGAGCAGTTCTTC CASSLAFSGRHEQFF
. few TRBJ2-7 TRBV3-1 TGTGCCAGCAGCCAATGGACCCAGGCACTCTACGAGCAGTACTTC CASSQWTQALYEQYF
. few TRBJ1-1 TRBV28 TGTGCCAGCAGTCCCTCGGGGTTTCGGGGGGGTGAAGCTTTCTTT CASSPSGFRGGEAFF